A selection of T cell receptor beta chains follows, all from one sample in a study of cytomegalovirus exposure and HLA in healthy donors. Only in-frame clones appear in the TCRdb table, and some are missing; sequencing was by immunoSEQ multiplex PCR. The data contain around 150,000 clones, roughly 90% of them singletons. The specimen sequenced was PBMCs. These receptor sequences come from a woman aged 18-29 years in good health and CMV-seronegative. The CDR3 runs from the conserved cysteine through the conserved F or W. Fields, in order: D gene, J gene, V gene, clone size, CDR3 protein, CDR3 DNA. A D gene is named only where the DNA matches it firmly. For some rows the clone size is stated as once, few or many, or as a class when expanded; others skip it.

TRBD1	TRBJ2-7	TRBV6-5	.	CASSYGQVGEQYF	TGTGCCAGCAGTTACGGACAGGTCGGGGAGCAGTACTTC
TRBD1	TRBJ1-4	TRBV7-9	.	CASSTRTGVNEKLFF	TGTGCCAGCAGCACCCGGACAGGGGTGAATGAAAAACTGTTTTTT
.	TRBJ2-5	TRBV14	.	CASSLEETQYF	TGTGCCAGCAGCCTCGAGGAGACCCAGTACTTC
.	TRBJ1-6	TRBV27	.	CATRTTYNSPLHF	TGTGCCACCCGGACAACGTATAATTCACCCCTCCACTTT
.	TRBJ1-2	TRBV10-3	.	CAISVEGGYGYTF	TGTGCCATCAGTGTTGAGGGAGGCTATGGCTACACCTTC
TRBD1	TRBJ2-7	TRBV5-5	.	CASSETGQGPLYYEQYF	TGTGCCAGCAGCGAAACGGGACAGGGGCCGCTTTACTACGAGCAGTACTTC
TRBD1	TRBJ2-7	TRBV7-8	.	CASSLRGHSSYEQYF	TGTGCCAGCAGCTTAAGGGGGCACAGCTCCTACGAGCAGTACTTC
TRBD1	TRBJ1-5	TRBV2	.	CASSQGQGVQSNQPQHF	TGTGCCAGCAGCCAGGGACAGGGGGTACAAAGCAATCAGCCCCAGCATTTT
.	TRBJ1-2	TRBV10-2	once	CASSEGLGLAGYTF	TGCGCCAGCAGTGAGGGTCTGGGCCTCGCGGGCTACACCTTC
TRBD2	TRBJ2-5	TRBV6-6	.	CASRALAGVGETQYF	TGTGCCAGCAGGGCTCTAGCGGGAGTTGGAGAGACCCAGTACTTC
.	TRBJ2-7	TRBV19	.	CASPDGSSYEQYF	TGTGCCAGTCCCGACGGGAGCTCCTACGAGCAGTACTTC
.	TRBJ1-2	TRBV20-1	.	CSAGVNGYTF	TGCAGTGCAGGGGTGAATGGCTACACCTTC
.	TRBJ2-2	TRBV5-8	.	CASSLYGRRNTGELFF	TGTGCCAGCAGCTTGTACGGGAGACGTAACACCGGGGAGCTGTTTTTT
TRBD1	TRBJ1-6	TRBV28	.	CAVLSGQGDSPLHF	TGTGCCGTCCTCTCGGGACAGGGGGATTCACCCCTCCACTTT
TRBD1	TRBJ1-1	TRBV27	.	CASSSWTGGSRTEAFF	TGTGCCAGCAGTTCATGGACAGGGGGCTCGCGGACTGAAGCTTTCTTT
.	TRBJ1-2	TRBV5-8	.	CASSLTYGYTF	TGTGCCAGCAGCCTGACTTATGGCTACACCTTC
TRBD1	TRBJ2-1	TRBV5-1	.	CASRPQGGPYNEQFF	TGCGCCAGCAGACCACAGGGGGGACCCTACAATGAGCAGTTCTTC
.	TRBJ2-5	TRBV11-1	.	CASSLHREETQYF	TGTGCCAGCAGCTTACACCGCGAAGAGACCCAGTACTTC
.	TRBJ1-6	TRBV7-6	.	CASSLAQGSDSPLHF	TGTGCCAGCAGCTTAGCGCAGGGGAGTGATTCACCCCTCCACTTT
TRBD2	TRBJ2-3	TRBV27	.	CASSPRGSGHTDTQYF	TGTGCCAGCAGTCCCCGGGGTAGCGGGCACACAGATACGCAGTATTTT
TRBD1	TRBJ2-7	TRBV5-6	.	CASSLNRGDEQYF	TGTGCCAGCAGCTTAAACAGGGGGGACGAGCAGTACTTC
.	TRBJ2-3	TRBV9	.	CASSVGPRAGLRDTQYF	TGTGCCAGCAGCGTAGGTCCCCGGGCAGGGTTACGAGATACGCAGTATTTT
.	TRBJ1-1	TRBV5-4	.	CASSLSGVYTEAFF	TGTGCCAGCAGCTTGTCCGGTGTTTACACTGAAGCTTTCTTT
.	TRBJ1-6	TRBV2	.	CASWRTLELHF	TGTGCCAGTTGGAGAACCCTCGAGCTTCACTTT
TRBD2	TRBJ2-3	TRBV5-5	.	CASSKSSGGRTDTQYF	TGTGCCAGCAGTAAAAGTAGCGGGGGGCGCACAGATACGCAGTATTTT
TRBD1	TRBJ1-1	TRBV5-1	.	CASSLAPGQGRSTEAFF	TGCGCCAGCAGCTTGGCCCCCGGACAGGGGAGGAGCACTGAAGCTTTCTTT
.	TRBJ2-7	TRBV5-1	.	CASSRGTELSEQYF	TGCGCCAGCAGCCGGGGGACGGAACTCTCCGAGCAGTACTTC
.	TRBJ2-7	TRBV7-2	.	CASSPRLQGLSYEQYF	TGTGCCAGCAGTCCCCGTCTACAGGGCCTTTCCTACGAGCAGTACTTC
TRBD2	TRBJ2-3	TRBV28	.	CASSRGLAGYASTDTQYF	TGTGCCAGCAGTCGGGGACTAGCGGGTTATGCGAGCACAGATACGCAGTATTTT
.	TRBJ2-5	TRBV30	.	CAWSWGRSAETQYF	TGTGCCTGGAGTTGGGGGCGGTCGGCTGAGACCCAGTACTTC
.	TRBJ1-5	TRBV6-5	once	CASSFNSNQPQHF	TGTGCCAGCAGCTTTAATAGCAATCAGCCCCAGCATTTT
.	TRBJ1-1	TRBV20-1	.	CSASRGTEAFF	TGCAGTGCTAGTCGGGGTACTGAAGCTTTCTTT
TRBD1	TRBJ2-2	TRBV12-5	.	CASGQPRDRGTGELFF	TGTGCTAGTGGTCAACCCCGGGACAGGGGGACCGGGGAGCTGTTTTTT
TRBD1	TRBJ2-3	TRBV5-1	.	CASSTRTGSTDTQYF	TGCGCCAGCAGCACCAGGACAGGGAGCACAGATACGCAGTATTTT
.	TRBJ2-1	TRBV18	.	CASSLLENEQFF	TGTGCCAGCTCGCTACTAGAGAATGAGCAGTTCTTC
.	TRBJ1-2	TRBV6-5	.	CASSSYSGARGYGYTF	TGTGCCAGCAGTTCGTACTCAGGGGCTAGGGGGTATGGCTACACCTTC
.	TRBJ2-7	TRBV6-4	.	CASSAGTDSYEQYF	TGTGCCAGCAGTGCCGGGACTGATAGCTACGAGCAGTACTTC
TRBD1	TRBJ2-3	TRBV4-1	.	CASSQVQGGTDTQYF	TGCGCCAGCAGCCAAGTACAGGGGGGCACAGATACGCAGTATTTT
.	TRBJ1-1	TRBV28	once	CASSLRDSFNTEAFF	TGTGCCAGCAGTTTGCGCGACAGTTTTAACACTGAAGCTTTCTTT
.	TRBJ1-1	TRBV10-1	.	CASERTVKLNTEAFF	TGCGCCAGCGAAAGGACAGTAAAATTAAATACTGAAGCTTTCTTT
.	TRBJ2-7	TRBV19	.	CASSSTGLRSSYEQYF	TGTGCCAGTAGTTCAACAGGGTTACGAAGCTCCTACGAGCAGTACTTC
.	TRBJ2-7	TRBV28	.	CASSWRGPSSYEQYF	TGTGCCAGCAGTTGGAGGGGACCTAGCTCCTACGAGCAGTACTTC
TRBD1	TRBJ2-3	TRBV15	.	CATSNRQGADTQYF	TGTGCCACCAGCAACCGACAGGGCGCAGATACGCAGTATTTT
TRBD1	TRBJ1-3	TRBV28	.	CASSSPGQGPGNTIYF	TGTGCCAGCAGTTCTCCGGGACAGGGCCCTGGAAACACCATATATTTT
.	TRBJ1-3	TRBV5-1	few	CASSLDGSGDTIYF	TGCGCCAGCAGCTTGGATGGGAGTGGAGACACCATATATTTT
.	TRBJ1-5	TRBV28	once	CASSLQGYSNQPQHF	TGTGCCAGCAGTCTACAGGGTTATAGCAATCAGCCCCAGCATTTT
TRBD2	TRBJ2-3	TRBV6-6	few	CASSLTSGEGDTQYF	TGTGCCAGCAGCCTCACTAGCGGGGAAGGGGATACGCAGTATTTT
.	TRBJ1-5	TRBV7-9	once	CSSSLGGQPQHF	TGTTCCAGCAGCTTAGGAGGTCAGCCCCAGCATTTT
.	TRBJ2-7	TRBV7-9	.	CASSLPTVFEQYF	TGTGCCAGCAGCCTCCCGACAGTTTTCGAGCAGTACTTC
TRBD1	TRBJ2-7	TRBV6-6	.	CASSQSTGGEQYF	TGTGCCAGCAGTCAAAGCACAGGGGGCGAGCAGTACTTC
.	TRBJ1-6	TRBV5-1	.	CASSLRGNNSPLHF	TGCGCCAGCAGCTTGAGGGGAAATAATTCACCCCTCCACTTT
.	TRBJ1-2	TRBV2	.	CASSAGSDYGYTF	TGTGCCAGCAGTGCAGGATCAGACTATGGCTACACCTTC
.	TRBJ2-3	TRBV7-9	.	CASSRMVEGVYSTDTQYF	TGTGCCAGCAGTAGGATGGTCGAGGGTGTTTACAGCACAGATACGCAGTATTTT
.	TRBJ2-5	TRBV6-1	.	CASSEALLQETQYF	TGTGCCAGCAGTGAAGCGCTACTCCAAGAGACCCAGTACTTC
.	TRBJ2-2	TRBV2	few	CATTGTVPAPLFF	TGTGCCACAACGGGAACGGTCCCCGCCCCGCTGTTTTTT
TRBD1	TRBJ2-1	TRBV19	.	CASSTGQGLSYNEQFF	TGTGCCAGTAGTACGGGACAGGGACTTTCCTACAATGAGCAGTTCTTC
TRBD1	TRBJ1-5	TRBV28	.	CACSGTGRQPQHF	TGTGCCTGTTCCGGGACAGGGCGCCAGCCCCAGCATTTT
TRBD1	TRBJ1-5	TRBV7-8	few	CASSSFPGQGGNQPQHF	TGTGCCAGCAGCTCTTTCCCGGGACAGGGGGGCAATCAGCCCCAGCATTTT
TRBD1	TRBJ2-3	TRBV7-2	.	CASSRDRAGDTQYF	TGTGCCAGCAGCCGGGACAGGGCGGGAGATACGCAGTATTTT
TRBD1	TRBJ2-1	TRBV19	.	CASSIIRQGGNEQFF	TGTGCCAGTAGTATTATAAGACAGGGGGGGAATGAGCAGTTCTTC